These 12 T cell receptor beta chains were sequenced from one sample in a study of CD8 T cells in ankylosing spondylitis. TCRdb ran MiXCR on the 5' RACE reads and lists one entry per CDR3 protein. The sample has about 360,000 distinct CDR3 sequences, about 14% seen once. The sequenced material came from blood, either unsorted or a sorted T cell fraction (not recorded which). The source of these receptors is a male donor with ankylosing spondylitis or in good health (not recorded which).

The chain employs TRBV10-2 and TRBJ2-7; 9 nucleotides align to TRBD1. The CDR3 is 15 amino acids. Germline CDR1 is WSHSY and CDR2 is SAAADI. J was trimmed by 5 bases and V by 2 bases; bases with no gene match: 7. The CDR3 sequence is CASSEGTGFNHEQYF. The CDR3 nucleotides are TGCGCCAGCAGTGAGGGGACAGGGTTTAACCACGAGCAGTACTTC.

This clonotype has only a few counts. V is TRBV5-5 and J is TRBJ2-5, with TRBD1 matching over 9 bases. Germline V lookup: CDR1 SGHKS, CDR2 YYEKEE (reference sequence). The CDR3 loop spans 16 amino acids. J gave up 2 bases and V 1 base, and 6 bases lay outside the gene matches. Written as DNA, the CDR3 is TGTGCCAGCAGCTTGCATCCGACAGGGGGGCAAGAGACCCAGTACTTC. This sequence encodes CASSLHPTGGQETQYF.

V usage is TRBV7-9 and J usage is TRBJ2-1, with TRBD1 as a possible D gene (5 bases). The V gene lost 4 bases and the J gene lost 4 bases, with 8 bases spanning the gap. Germline V gene data show CDR1 as SEHNR and CDR2 as FQNEAQ (reference sequence). The CDR3 spans 13 residues. The CDR3 region is CASSYDSYNEQFF. The CDR3, as DNA: TGTGCCAGCAGCTACGACAGTTACAATGAGCAGTTCTTC.

The rearrangement uses TRBV12-5 and TRBJ2-1; D is ambiguous. Per the germline V gene, CDR1 is LGHNT and CDR2 is FRNRAP. This CDR3 is built from 10 residues. Trimming took off 3 bases at V and 9 bases at J, with 3 bases between the two ends. CDR3 sequence: CASGLSEQFF. As DNA, the CDR3 is TGTGCTAGTGGTTTATCTGAGCAGTTCTTC.

This clonotype was detected a few times. The chain links TRBV7-2 to TRBJ1-6; D perhaps matches TRBD1 (6 bases). CDR3 size: 13 residues. V was shortened by 11 bases and J by 10 bases, with 18 bases between the two germline ends. Per the germline V gene, CDR1 is SGHTA and CDR2 is FQGNSA. The CDR3 is CASSNRETSPLHF. The DNA of the CDR3 is TGTGCCTCCTCAAACAGGGAAACATCACCCCTCCACTTT.

This clonotype was seen only a few times. The V gene is TRBV5-1, the J gene TRBJ2-1; 10 nucleotides match TRBD2. Germline-derived CDR1 and CDR2 are SGHRS and YFSETQ. The trim removed 1 base at V and 4 bases at J, leaving 11 bases unmatched. CDR3 length: 18 residues. CDR3 sequence: CASSLMTSGFSGYNEQFF. The CDR3 nucleotides are TGCGCCAGCAGCTTGATGACTAGCGGGTTCTCCGGGTACAATGAGCAGTTCTTC.

This clonotype came up a few times. The chain couples TRBV7-9 to TRBJ2-1; 10 bases agree with TRBD2. Germline lookup yields CDR1 SEHNR and CDR2 FQNEAQ (reference sequence). Unmatched junction bases numbered 9, after V lost 5 bases and J lost 5 bases. This CDR3 spans 16 amino acids. The chain's CDR3 is CASSGTGTSDDNEQFF. In DNA, the CDR3 is TGTGCCAGCAGCGGTACCGGGACTAGCGACGACAATGAGCAGTTCTTC. The entire variable domain, with the rest obtained from reference TRBV7-9 and TRBJ2-1, is as follows: DTGVSQNPRHKITKRGQNVTFRCDPISEHNRLYWYRQTLGQGPEFLTYFQNEAQLEKSRLLSDRFSAERPKGSFSTLEIQRTEQGDSAMYLCASSGTGTSDDNEQFFGPGTRLTVL.

This clonotype was seen more than once but under ten times. This rearrangement joins TRBV4-1 to TRBJ1-1; D may be TRBD1 (5 bases). The V gene lost 6 bases and the J gene lost 3 bases, with 17 bases spanning the gap. Germline loops: CDR1 MGHRA, CDR2 YSYEKL. The CDR3 consists of 15 residues. The CDR3 is CASRLFQGLDTEAFF. In DNA, the CDR3 is TGCGCCAGCAGACTTTTTCAGGGATTGGACACTGAAGCTTTCTTT.

The J gene is TRBJ2-3, the V gene TRBV29-1; D is uncertain. In germline, CDR1 is SQVTM, CDR2 ANQGSEA. This CDR3 spans 11 amino acids. V was trimmed by 5 bases and J by 2 bases, leaving 5 bases between them. The CDR3 bases are TGCAGCGTTTCCCTCACAGATACGCAGTATTTT. Residues: CSVSLTDTQYF.

This clonotype was picked up a small number of times. The chain uses TRBV12-3 or TRBV12-4 and TRBJ1-1; 10 bases are shared with TRBD1. The junction had 3 bases not matched to a gene; V was cut back by 3 bases and J by 5 bases. This CDR3 contains 14 residues. The CDR3 DNA reads as TGTGCCAGCAGTTTTACGGGACAGGGGACTGAAGCTTTCTTT. This translates into CASSFTGQGTEAFF.

The gene calls are TRBV4-2 and TRBJ1-1; D is possibly TRBD1 (6 bases). Germline V CDR1 and CDR2: LGHNA, YNFKEQ. Trimming removed 1 base at V and 8 bases at J, with 11 bases between. This CDR3 comprises 13 residues. Here the CDR3 DNA reads TGTGCCAGCAGCCAAGGGACAGCCTTGGAAGCTTTCTTT. Its protein is CASSQGTALEAFF.

This sequence joins TRBV6-1 and TRBJ2-5; D possibly corresponds to TRBD2 (7 bases). V dropped 4 bases and J dropped 5 bases, with 11 bases sitting between them. CDR1 and CDR2 (germline): MNHNS, SASEGT. The CDR3 is 13 residues long. In DNA, the CDR3 is TGTGCCAGCAGTGTGGGGGGGCGGGAGACCCAGTACTTC. The encoded protein is CASSVGGRETQYF.